This passage covers 18 T cell receptor beta chains from one sample sequenced in a study of T cells in Graves' hyperthyroidism and ophthalmopathy (dated by TCRdb to about 2019). The library was generated by multiplex PCR. Instrument used: Illumina HiSeq 2000. The TCR beta CDR3 regions were amplified from RNA transcripts. For the first round of RT-PCR on the TCR CDR3, the HTBI primer set was used together with the Qiagen OneStep RT-PCR kit. TCRdb trimmed the raw reads at Q25, called clones with MiXCR and kept productive beta chains. Each CDR3 protein appears once, grouped with its most common genes and DNA. The sample profile shows about 400,000 distinct CDR3 sequences; 15% to 17% of them were found once. Around 7.7% of the sample belongs to the ten largest clones. The sequenced sample was blood. These receptors were collected from a woman between 18 and 30 years old with Graves' hyperthyroidism.

This clonotype came up many times. This chain joins TRBV20-1 and TRBJ1-5; 12 nucleotides line up with TRBD1. V gave up 1 base and J gave up 7 bases; unmatched junction bases: 5. The V gene's germline CDR1 is DFQATT and CDR2 SNEGSKA (reference sequence). This CDR3 is 15 amino acids long. In nucleotides, the CDR3 is TGCAGTGCTAGAGGGGGACAGGGGGCTTACCAGCCCCAGCATTTT. This codes for CSARGGQGAYQPQHF.

There are many counts of this clonotype. The chain recombines TRBV7-9 with TRBJ1-1, with D unclear. Trimming took off 8 bases at V and 0 bases at J, with 16 bases between the two ends. This CDR3 has 15 residues. Germline lookup yields CDR1 SEHNR and CDR2 FQNEAQ (reference sequence). The CDR3 DNA sequence: TGTGCCAGCCCTCCTGAACGGTCGATGAACACTGAAGCTTTCTTT. Its protein product is CASPPERSMNTEAFF.

This clonotype was observed at least ten times. In DNA form, the CDR3 reads TGTGCCAGCAGTATTAGCGGGACATCCTACAATGAGCAGTTCTTC. This codes for CASSISGTSYNEQFF. J is TRBJ2-1 and V is TRBV5-5, with TRBD2 identical over 8 bases. The CDR3 has 15 residues. Per the germline V gene, CDR1 is SGHKS and CDR2 is YYEKEE (reference sequence). With V trimmed by 5 bases and J by 1 base, 5 bases remained unmatched.

This clonotype has a count of ten or more. This chain uses TRBV5-8 with TRBJ1-5; D remains ambiguous. The V and J ends lost 0 bases and 5 bases respectively, with 9 bases between them. The CDR3 totals 14 residues. Germline-derived CDR1 and CDR2 are SGHTS and YDEGEE. The CDR3 coding sequence is TGTGCCAGCAGCTTGGACCCGGGGTATCAGCCCCAGCATTTT. Translated: CASSLDPGYQPQHF.

This clonotype was recorded many times. V is TRBV3-1 and J is TRBJ1-6; TRBD1 aligns across 7 bases. J gave up 10 bases and V 4 bases, and 13 bases lay outside the gene matches. The CDR3 covers 16 residues. Germline V gene lookup returns CDR1 LGHDT and CDR2 YNNKEL (reference sequence). The CDR3 DNA sequence: TGTGCCAGCAGCCTTCAGGGGGAGAGGGTTCGGTCACCCCTCCACTTT. It translates to CASSLQGERVRSPLHF.

This clonotype was counted a few times. The J gene is TRBJ1-6, the V gene TRBV9; TRBD1 matches 10 bases. From germline, CDR1 is SGDLS and CDR2 YYNGEE. This CDR3 spans 15 amino acids. V shed 3 bases, J shed 7 bases, and the junction held 4 bases outside the gene matches. CDR3 nucleotide sequence: TGTGCCAGCAGCGCAGGGACAGGGGCAAATTCACCCCTCCACTTT. This sequence encodes CASSAGTGANSPLHF.

This clonotype occurred many times. The chain couples TRBV30 to TRBJ1-2, with no clear D. Trimming shortened V by 4 bases and J by 1 base, and 10 bases separated the two germline ends. Per the germline V gene, CDR1 is GTSNPN and CDR2 is SVGIG (reference sequence). This CDR3 has 13 residues. CDR3 DNA: TGTGCCTGGACTTGGGGTGGTAACTATGGCTACACCTTC. It codes for CAWTWGGNYGYTF.

Many counts were recorded for this clonotype. The chain has TRBV28 and TRBJ1-2, with D perhaps TRBD1 (6 bases). The germline CDR1 and CDR2 sequences are MDHEN and SYDVKM. Trimming removed 6 bases from V and 5 bases from J, with 19 bases in between. CDR3 size: 15 residues. Written as DNA, the CDR3 is TGTGCCAGCAGGGACAGCAAAACGGCGAATTATGGCTACACCTTC. Its protein is CASRDSKTANYGYTF.

This clonotype was seen ten or more times. The chain uses TRBV12-3 or TRBV12-4 and TRBJ1-6; D remains unclear. Trimming removed 2 bases at V and 3 bases at J, with 8 bases between. The CDR3 runs to 15 residues. CDR3 loop: CASSLTDNYNSPLHF. The CDR3 nucleotides are TGTGCCAGCAGTTTAACAGACAACTATAATTCACCCCTCCACTTT.

The chain employs TRBV25-1 and TRBJ2-7; unclear D gene. Deletions cut 4 bases from V and 0 bases from J, with 7 bases between. Germline-derived CDR1 and CDR2 are MGHDK and SYGVNS. The CDR3 has 13 amino acids. The CDR3 DNA sequence: TGTGCCAGCAGTGGACCGGTCTCCTACGAGCAGTACTTC. Its protein product is CASSGPVSYEQYF.

This clonotype came up many times. The chain combines TRBV2 with TRBJ2-1, with TRBD2 matching 8 bases. Germline V gene lookup returns CDR1 SNHLY and CDR2 FYNNEI. The V segment lost 6 bases and the J segment 0 bases; nucleotides outside the gene matches: 13. The CDR3 consists of 18 residues. The chain's CDR3 is CASRGLEDLFASYNEQFF. Written as DNA, the CDR3 is TGTGCCAGCAGGGGACTAGAGGATTTGTTTGCCTCCTACAATGAGCAGTTCTTC.

The V and J genes are TRBV5-4 and TRBJ2-7, with D possibly being TRBD1 or TRBD2 (5 bases each). V lost 4 bases and J lost 6, with 11 bases in between. Germline V CDR1 and CDR2: SGHNT, YYREEE (reference sequence). This CDR3 has 12 residues. CDR3 amino acids: CASSIGTAEQYF. The CDR3 nucleotides read TGTGCCAGCAGCATAGGGACCGCCGAGCAGTACTTC. The full variable domain, completed using reference TRBV5-4 and TRBJ2-7, is ETGVTQSPTHLIKTRGQQVTLRCSSQSGHNTVSWYQQALGQGPQFIFQYYREEENGRGNFPPRFSGLQFPNYSSELNVNALELDDSALYLCASSIGTAEQYFGPGTRLTVT.

The chain links TRBV28 to TRBJ2-5; D is uncertain. Trimming pared 2 bases from V and 2 bases from J, leaving 9 bases between. This CDR3 contains 14 residues. The germline gives CDR1 MDHEN, CDR2 SYDVKM. CDR3 coding DNA: TGTGCCAGCAGTTTACAAACACTACAAGAGACCCAGTACTTC. Its translation: CASSLQTLQETQYF.

This clonotype was recorded at least ten times. The chain recombines TRBV6-1 with TRBJ2-4; 9 bases are a match to TRBD1. V lost 0 bases to trimming and J lost 4 bases; unmatched junction nucleotides: 13. The CDR3 runs to 19 residues. Looked up from germline, CDR1 is MNHNS and CDR2 is SASEGT. In DNA, the CDR3 is TGTGCCAGCAGTGAAGCCCGAACCGACGACAGGGGGAGGAAAAACATTCAGTACTTC. Encoded protein: CASSEARTDDRGRKNIQYF.

This clonotype was found a few times. In nucleotides, the CDR3 is TGTGCCAGCAGCTCCCGCGTCCGTGGGGTCCGAGAGACCCAGTACTTC. This codes for CASSSRVRGVRETQYF. The chain has TRBV11-2 and TRBJ2-5; D not certain. CDR1 and CDR2 from the germline V gene are SGHAT and FQNNGV. This CDR3 is 16 amino acids long. Between the trimmed V and J ends, which lost 4 bases and 4 bases, there was a span of 19 bases. The full variable domain, in which reference TRBV11-2 and TRBJ2-5 provide the parts outside the CDR3, is EAGVAQSPRYKIIEKRQSVAFWCNPISGHATLYWYQQILGQGPKLLIQFQNNGVVDDSQLPKDRFSAERLKGVDSTLKIQPAKLEDSAVYLCASSSRVRGVRETQYFGPGTRLLVL.

This clonotype has ten or more counts. This rearrangement joins TRBV7-8 to TRBJ2-3, with TRBD2 identical over 11 bases. Per germline, CDR1 SGHVS and CDR2 FQNEAQ. With 5 bases clipped from V and 6 bases from J, the junction kept 7 bases outside the gene matches. The CDR3 contains 15 residues. The CDR3 loop reads CASSGLAGNIDTQYF. Written as DNA, the CDR3 is TGTGCCAGCAGCGGACTAGCGGGTAATATCGATACGCAGTATTTT.

This clonotype was counted many times. V and J are TRBV5-1 and TRBJ2-1; either TRBD1 or TRBD2 may supply D (5 bases each). V was trimmed by 0 bases and J by 7 bases, leaving 17 bases between them. CDR1 SGHRS and CDR2 YFSETQ come from the germline V gene. The CDR3 totals 16 residues. The CDR3 DNA is TGCGCCAGCAGCTTGGGACCGGGACCCCTTGTGAATGAGCAGTTCTTC. It is translated as CASSLGPGPLVNEQFF.

V and J are TRBV5-6 and TRBJ2-2; 7 nucleotides align to TRBD2. J lost 1 base, V lost 2 bases, and 5 bases had no gene match. Per the germline V gene, CDR1 is SGHDT and CDR2 is YYEEEE. This CDR3 is built from 16 residues. Here the CDR3 DNA reads TGTGCCAGCAGCTTAAGACTAGCCCTGAACACCGGGGAGCTGTTTTTT. It codes for CASSLRLALNTGELFF.